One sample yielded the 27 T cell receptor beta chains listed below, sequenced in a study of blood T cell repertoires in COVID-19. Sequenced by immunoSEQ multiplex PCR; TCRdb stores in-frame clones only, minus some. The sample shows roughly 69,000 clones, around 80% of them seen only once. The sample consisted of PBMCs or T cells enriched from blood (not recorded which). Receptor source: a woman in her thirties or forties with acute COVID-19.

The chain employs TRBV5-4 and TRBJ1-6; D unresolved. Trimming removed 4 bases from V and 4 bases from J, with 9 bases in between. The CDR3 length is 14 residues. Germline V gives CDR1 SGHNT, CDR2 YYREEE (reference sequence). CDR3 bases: TGTGCCAGCAGCCTGGAACTTTATAATTCACCCCTCCACTTT. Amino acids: CASSLELYNSPLHF.

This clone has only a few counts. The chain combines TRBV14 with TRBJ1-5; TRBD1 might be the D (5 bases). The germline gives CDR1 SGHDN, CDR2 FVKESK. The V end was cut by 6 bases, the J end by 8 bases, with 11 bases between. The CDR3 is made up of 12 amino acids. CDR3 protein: CASSRGVEPQHF. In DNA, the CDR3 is TGTGCCAGCAGTAGGGGTGTCGAGCCCCAGCATTTT.

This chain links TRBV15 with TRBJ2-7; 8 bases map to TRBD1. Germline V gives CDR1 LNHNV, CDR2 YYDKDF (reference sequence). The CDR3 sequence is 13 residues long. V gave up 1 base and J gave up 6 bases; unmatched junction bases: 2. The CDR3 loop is CATSRGTGLEQYV. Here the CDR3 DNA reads TGTGCCACCAGCAGAGGGACAGGGCTCGAGCAGTACGTC.

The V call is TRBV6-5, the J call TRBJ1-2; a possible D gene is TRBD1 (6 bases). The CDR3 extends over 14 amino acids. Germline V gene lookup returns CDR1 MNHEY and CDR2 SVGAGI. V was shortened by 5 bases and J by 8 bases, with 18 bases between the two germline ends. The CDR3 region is CASSMLGGGNGYTF. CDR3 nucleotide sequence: TGTGCCAGCAGTATGCTAGGGGGGGGAAACGGCTACACCTTC.

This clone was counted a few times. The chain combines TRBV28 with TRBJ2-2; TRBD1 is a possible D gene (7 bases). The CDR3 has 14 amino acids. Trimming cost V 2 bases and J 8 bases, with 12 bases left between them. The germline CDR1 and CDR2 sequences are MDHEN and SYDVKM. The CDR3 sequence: CASSLGGGSGELFF. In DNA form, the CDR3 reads TGTGCCAGCAGTTTAGGAGGGGGCTCGGGGGAGCTGTTTTTT.

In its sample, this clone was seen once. The CDR3 reads CASSQGEGWVTEAFF. The CDR3 nucleotides read TGTGCCAGCAGCCAAGGGGAGGGCTGGGTCACTGAAGCTTTCTTT. The chain couples TRBV3-1 (or the pseudogene TRBV3-2) to TRBJ1-1; the D is unclear. V lost 1 base and J 4 bases, leaving 13 bases between the germline ends. Looked up from germline, CDR1 is LGHDT and CDR2 is YNNKEL (reference sequence). The CDR3 spans 15 residues.

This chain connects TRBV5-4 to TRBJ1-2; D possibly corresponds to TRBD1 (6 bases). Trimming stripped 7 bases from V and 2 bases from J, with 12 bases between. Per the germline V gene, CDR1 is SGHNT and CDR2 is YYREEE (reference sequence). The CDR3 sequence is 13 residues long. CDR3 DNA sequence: TGTGCCAGCCTGGCGGACAGAAACTATGGCTACACCTTC. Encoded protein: CASLADRNYGYTF. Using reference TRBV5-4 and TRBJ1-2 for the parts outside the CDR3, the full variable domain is ETGVTQSPTHLIKTRGQQVTLRCSSQSGHNTVSWYQQALGQGPQFIFQYYREEENGRGNFPPRFSGLQFPNYSSELNVNALELDDSALYLCASLADRNYGYTFGSGTRLTVV.

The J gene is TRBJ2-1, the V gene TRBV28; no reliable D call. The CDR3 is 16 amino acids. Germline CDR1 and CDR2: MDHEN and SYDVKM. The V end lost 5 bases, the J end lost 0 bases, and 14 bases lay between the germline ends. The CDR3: CASSPISRGSYNEQFF. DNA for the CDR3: TGTGCCAGCAGTCCGATATCCCGCGGCTCCTACAATGAGCAGTTCTTC.

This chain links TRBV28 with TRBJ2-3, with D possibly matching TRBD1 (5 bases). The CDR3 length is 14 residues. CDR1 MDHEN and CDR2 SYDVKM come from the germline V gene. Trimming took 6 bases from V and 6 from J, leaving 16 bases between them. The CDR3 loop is CASSPLQGPDTQYF. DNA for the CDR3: TGTGCCAGCAGCCCTCTCCAGGGTCCGGATACGCAGTATTTT.

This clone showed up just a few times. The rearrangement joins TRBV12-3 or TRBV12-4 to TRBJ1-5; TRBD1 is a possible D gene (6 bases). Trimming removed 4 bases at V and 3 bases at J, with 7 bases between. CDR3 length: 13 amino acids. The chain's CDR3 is CASSWTANQPQHF. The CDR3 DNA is TGTGCCAGCAGTTGGACAGCCAATCAGCCCCAGCATTTT.

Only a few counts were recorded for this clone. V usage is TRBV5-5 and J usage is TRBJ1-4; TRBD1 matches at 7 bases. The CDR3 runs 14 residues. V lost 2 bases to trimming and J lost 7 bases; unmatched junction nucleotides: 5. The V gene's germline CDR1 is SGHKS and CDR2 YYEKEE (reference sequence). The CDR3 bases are TGTGCCAGCAGCTTACTGGCAGGGGGTGAAAAACTGTTTTTT. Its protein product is CASSLLAGGEKLFF.

CDR3 in DNA: TGCGCCAGCAGCCCGCTACAGGGTAGTAATGAAAAACTGTTTTTT. Its translation is CASSPLQGSNEKLFF. V usage is TRBV5-1 and J usage is TRBJ1-4; D is possibly TRBD1 (6 bases). Deletions cut 4 bases from V and 4 bases from J, with 14 bases between. The CDR3 contains 15 residues. Germline V gene sequence: CDR1 SGHRS, CDR2 YFSETQ.

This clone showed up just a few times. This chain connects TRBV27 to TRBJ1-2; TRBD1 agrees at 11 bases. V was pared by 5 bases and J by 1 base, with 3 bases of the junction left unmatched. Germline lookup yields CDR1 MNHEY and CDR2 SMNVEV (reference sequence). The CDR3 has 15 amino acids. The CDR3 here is CASSPGTGGNYGYTF. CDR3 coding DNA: TGTGCCAGCAGTCCCGGGACAGGGGGTAACTATGGCTACACCTTC.

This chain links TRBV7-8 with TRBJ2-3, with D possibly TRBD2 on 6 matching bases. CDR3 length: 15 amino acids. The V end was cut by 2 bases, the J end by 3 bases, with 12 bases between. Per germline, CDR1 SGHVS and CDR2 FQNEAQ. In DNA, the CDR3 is TGTGCCAGCAGCTTACGGGGGTCAGTGACAGATACGCAGTATTTT. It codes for CASSLRGSVTDTQYF.

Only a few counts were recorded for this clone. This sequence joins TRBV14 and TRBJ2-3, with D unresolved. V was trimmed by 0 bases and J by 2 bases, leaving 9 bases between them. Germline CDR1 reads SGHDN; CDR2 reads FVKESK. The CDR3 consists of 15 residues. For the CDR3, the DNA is TGTGCCAGCAGCCAAGATCTCAGGTCCACAGATACGCAGTATTTT. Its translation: CASSQDLRSTDTQYF.

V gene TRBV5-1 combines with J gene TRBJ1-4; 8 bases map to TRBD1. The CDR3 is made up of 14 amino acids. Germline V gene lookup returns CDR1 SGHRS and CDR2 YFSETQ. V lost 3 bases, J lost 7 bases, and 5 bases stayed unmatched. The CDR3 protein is CASSSDRVREKLFF. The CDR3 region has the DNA TGCGCCAGCAGCTCGGACAGGGTCCGTGAAAAACTGTTTTTT. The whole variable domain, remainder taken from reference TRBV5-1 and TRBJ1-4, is KAGVTQTPRYLIKTRGQQVTLSCSPISGHRSVSWYQQTPGQGLQFLFEYFSETQRNKGNFPGRFSGRQFSNSRSEMNVSTLELGDSALYLCASSSDRVREKLFFGSGTQLSVL.

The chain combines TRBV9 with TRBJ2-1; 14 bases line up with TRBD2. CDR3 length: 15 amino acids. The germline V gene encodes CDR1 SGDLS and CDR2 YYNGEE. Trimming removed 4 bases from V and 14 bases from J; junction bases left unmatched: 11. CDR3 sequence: CASSLAGTSGSGKFF. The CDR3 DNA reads TGTGCCAGCAGCCTCGCCGGGACTAGCGGGAGTGGTAAGTTCTTC.

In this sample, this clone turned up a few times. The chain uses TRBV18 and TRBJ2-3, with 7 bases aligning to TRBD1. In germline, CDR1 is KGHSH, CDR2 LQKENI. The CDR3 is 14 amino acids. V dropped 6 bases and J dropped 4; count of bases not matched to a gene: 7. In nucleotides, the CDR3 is TGTGCCAGCTCCCGAGGGGGCGGCGCAGATACGCAGTATTTT. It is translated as CASSRGGGADTQYF.

The CDR3 protein is CASSLGRGGNEQFF. CDR3 in DNA: TGTGCCAGCAGCCTTGGGAGGGGCGGGAATGAGCAGTTCTTC. This chain uses TRBV5-4 with TRBJ2-1; 7 bases agree with TRBD2. Germline V gene data show CDR1 as SGHNT and CDR2 as YYREEE (reference sequence). The CDR3 runs to 14 residues. J was trimmed by 7 bases and V by 4 bases; bases with no gene match: 8.

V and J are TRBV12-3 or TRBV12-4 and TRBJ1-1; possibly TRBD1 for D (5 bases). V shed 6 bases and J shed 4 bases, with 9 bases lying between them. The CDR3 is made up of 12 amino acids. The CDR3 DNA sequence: TGTGCCAGCAGCTCAGGGTCCACTGAAGCTTTCTTT. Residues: CASSSGSTEAFF.

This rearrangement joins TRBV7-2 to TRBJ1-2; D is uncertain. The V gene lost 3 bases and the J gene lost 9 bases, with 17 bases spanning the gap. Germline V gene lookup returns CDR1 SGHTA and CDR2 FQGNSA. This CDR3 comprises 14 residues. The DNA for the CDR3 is TGTGCCAGCAGCTTCTCAGAGGGCGCATTCCGCTACACCTTC. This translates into CASSFSEGAFRYTF.

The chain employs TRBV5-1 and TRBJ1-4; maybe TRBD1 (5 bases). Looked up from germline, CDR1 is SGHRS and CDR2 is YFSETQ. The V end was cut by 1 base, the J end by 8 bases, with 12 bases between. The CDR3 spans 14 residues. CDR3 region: CASSLPSDSEKLFF. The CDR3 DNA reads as TGCGCCAGCAGCTTGCCCTCAGACAGCGAAAAACTGTTTTTT.

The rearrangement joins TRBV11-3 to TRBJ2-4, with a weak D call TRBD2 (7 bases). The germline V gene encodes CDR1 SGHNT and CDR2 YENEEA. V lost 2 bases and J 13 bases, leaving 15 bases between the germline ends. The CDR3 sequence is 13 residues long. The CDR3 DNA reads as TGTGCCAGCAGCTTACGCCCACGGGGGGCACAGTACTTC. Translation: CASSLRPRGAQYF. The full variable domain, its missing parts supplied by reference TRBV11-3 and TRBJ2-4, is EAGVVQSPRYKIIEKKQPVAFWCNPISGHNTLYWYLQNLGQGPELLIRYENEEAVDDSQLPKDRFSAERLKGVDSTLKIQPAELGDSAVYLCASSLRPRGAQYFGAGTRLSVL.

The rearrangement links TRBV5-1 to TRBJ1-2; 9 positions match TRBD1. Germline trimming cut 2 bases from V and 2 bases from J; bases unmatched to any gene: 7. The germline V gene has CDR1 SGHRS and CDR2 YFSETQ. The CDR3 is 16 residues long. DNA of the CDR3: TGCGCCAGCAGCTTTTTCGAAGGGACAGGGAACTATGGCTACACCTTC. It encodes CASSFFEGTGNYGYTF.

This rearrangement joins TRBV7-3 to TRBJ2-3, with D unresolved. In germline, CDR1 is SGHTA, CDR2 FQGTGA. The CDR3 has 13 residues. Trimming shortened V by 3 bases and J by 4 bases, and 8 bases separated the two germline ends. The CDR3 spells CASSLEMADTQYF. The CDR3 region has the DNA TGTGCCAGCAGCTTGGAGATGGCAGATACGCAGTATTTT.

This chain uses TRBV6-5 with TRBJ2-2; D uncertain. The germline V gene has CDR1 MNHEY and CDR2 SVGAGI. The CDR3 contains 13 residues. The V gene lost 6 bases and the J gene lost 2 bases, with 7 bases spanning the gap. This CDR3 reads CASSQKNTGELFF. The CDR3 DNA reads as TGTGCCAGCAGCCAAAAAAACACCGGGGAGCTGTTTTTT.

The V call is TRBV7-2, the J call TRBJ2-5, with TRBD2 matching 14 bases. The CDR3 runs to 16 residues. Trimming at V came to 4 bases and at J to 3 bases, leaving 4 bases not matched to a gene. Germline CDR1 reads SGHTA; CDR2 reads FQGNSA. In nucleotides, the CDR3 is TGTGCCAGCAGCTCAGGACTAGCGGGAGGAAAAGAGACCCAGTACTTC. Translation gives CASSSGLAGGKETQYF.